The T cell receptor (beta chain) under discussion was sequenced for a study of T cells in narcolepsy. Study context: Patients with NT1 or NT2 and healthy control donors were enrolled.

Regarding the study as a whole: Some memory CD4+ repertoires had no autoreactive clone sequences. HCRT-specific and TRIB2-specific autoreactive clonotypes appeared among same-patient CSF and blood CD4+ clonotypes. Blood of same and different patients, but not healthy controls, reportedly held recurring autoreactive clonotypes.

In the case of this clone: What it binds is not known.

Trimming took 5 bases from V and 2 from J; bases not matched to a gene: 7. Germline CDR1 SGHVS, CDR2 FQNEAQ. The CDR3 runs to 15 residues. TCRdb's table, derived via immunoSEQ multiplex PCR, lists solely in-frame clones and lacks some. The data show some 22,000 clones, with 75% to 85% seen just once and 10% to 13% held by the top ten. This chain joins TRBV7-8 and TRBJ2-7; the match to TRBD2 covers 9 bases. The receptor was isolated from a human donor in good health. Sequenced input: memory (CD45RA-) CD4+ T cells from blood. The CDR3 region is CASSPRASGTYEQYF. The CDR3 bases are TGTGCCAGCAGCCCCCGGGCTAGCGGGACCTACGAGCAGTACTTC.